The entry below describes one TCR beta chain. Deletions cut 3 bases from V and 7 bases from J, with 12 bases between. CDR1 and CDR2 from the germline V gene are MNHNS and SASEGT. The CDR3 is made up of 13 amino acids. This record belongs to a study of T cell changes during pregnancy in multiple sclerosis. The repertoire was sequenced with immunoSEQ multiplex PCR; TCRdb's copy has only in-frame clones and lacks some. The sample contains approximately 100,000 clones, 75% to 95% of which appear only once. V and J are TRBV6-1 and TRBJ2-5; D remains ambiguous. This sequence was found in a female donor with multiple sclerosis, enrolled in a pregnancy study. The specimen comprised peripheral blood, sampled in the second trimester of pregnancy. The CDR3 here is CASSDYTGGTQYF. The CDR3 DNA reads TGTGCCAGCAGTGACTACACCGGCGGGACCCAGTACTTC.